Listed below are T cell receptor beta chains from one sample, sequenced in a study of blood T cell repertoires in COVID-19. Measured with immunoSEQ multiplex PCR; TCRdb has only the in-frame clones, and not every one. The sample includes about 130,000 clones, roughly 84% of them seen just once. Sequenced material: peripheral blood. Receptors originate from a man aged 60 to 69 with acute or convalescent COVID-19. CDR3s include the opening cysteine and the closing phenylalanine or tryptophan. The D gene is left open where the match is weak. A clone size is listed for some rows: how often the clone was seen (once, few, many), or a class if it is expanded.

CDR3nt	CDR3aa	v_gene	j_gene	d_gene	abundance
TGCGCCAGCAGTGAGTCGGTCGGGAAGGCCTACGAGCAGTACTTC	CASSESVGKAYEQYF	TRBV10-1	TRBJ2-7	-	-
TGTGCCAGCAGCCGACCGGACAGTAGCATCGGGGAGCTGTTTTTT	CASSRPDSSIGELFF	TRBV7-9	TRBJ2-2	-	-
TGTGCCAGCAGCCCCGACCCTAACAGAAACACTGAAGCTTTCTTT	CASSPDPNRNTEAFF	TRBV6-5	TRBJ1-1	-	-
TGTGCCAGCAGCTCATCGGGGTGGGCTACCGGGGCCAACGTCCTGACTTTC	CASSSSGWATGANVLTF	TRBV7-3	TRBJ2-6	-	-
TGCGCCAGCAGCTTGGCCGCAGGGGATGGCTACACCTTC	CASSLAAGDGYTF	TRBV5-1	TRBJ1-2	-	-
TGCGCCAGCAGGCAGGAAGAGACCCAGTACTTC	CASRQEETQYF	TRBV5-1	TRBJ2-5	-	-
TGTGCCAGCAGTGAGACCGGGACTGGGGCCAACGTCCTGACTTTC	CASSETGTGANVLTF	TRBV6-1	TRBJ2-6	-	-
TGTGCCAGCAGCCAAGCCATGGGGCCTGGAAACACCATATATTTT	CASSQAMGPGNTIYF	TRBV14	TRBJ1-3	-	-
TGTGCCAGCAGTTCGACTAGCGGGAGAACGAAGACCCAGTACTTC	CASSSTSGRTKTQYF	TRBV27	TRBJ2-5	TRBD2	-
TGTGCCAGCAGCTTCGGGGATGGGACGCAGTATTTT	CASSFGDGTQYF	TRBV11-2	TRBJ2-3	-	-
TGTGCCAGCATAGCAGGGGGCACTGAAGCTTTCTTT	CASIAGGTEAFF	TRBV2	TRBJ1-1	TRBD1	-
TGTGCCAGCAGTTCTAGACTGACAGGGGGGGATTGGTATGGCTACACCTTC	CASSSRLTGGDWYGYTF	TRBV27	TRBJ1-2	TRBD1	-
TGTGCCAGTAGTATAGTTGGCGGGGGCCATGGCGCCTACAATGAGCAGTTCTTC	CASSIVGGGHGAYNEQFF	TRBV19	TRBJ2-1	-	-
TGTGCCTGGAGTGTACAAGTGGCGGACACTGAAGCTTTCTTT	CAWSVQVADTEAFF	TRBV30	TRBJ1-1	-	-
TGCGCCAGCAGCGGTACCCGGGGCACTGAAGCTTTCTTT	CASSGTRGTEAFF	TRBV10-1	TRBJ1-1	-	-
TGTGCCAGCAGCCAAGGACTAGCTAATGAGCAGTTCTTC	CASSQGLANEQFF	TRBV7-9	TRBJ2-1	TRBD2	-
TGTGCCAGCAGCGTAGTGGCGGGAGTGGGGGAGCAGTACTTC	CASSVVAGVGEQYF	TRBV9	TRBJ2-7	TRBD2	-
TGTGCCAGCAGTGTGGCTCCCCCGGACAGGGGGCGCAGGGGAAATCAGCCCCAGCATTTT	CASSVAPPDRGRRGNQPQHF	TRBV6-1	TRBJ1-5	TRBD1	-
TGTGCCAGCAGTTTCCACAGGGGTGAAGCTTTCTTT	CASSFHRGEAFF	TRBV6-5	TRBJ1-1	TRBD1	once
TGTGCCAGTACCGGGACAGCCCATGAAAAACTGTTTTTT	CASTGTAHEKLFF	TRBV19	TRBJ1-4	TRBD1	few
TGTGCCTGGATACTCCGGGGGACGGATTTTCATGGCTACACCTTC	CAWILRGTDFHGYTF	TRBV30	TRBJ1-2	-	-
TGTGCCAGCAGTACCCTACTAGCGGGGGGACCAGATACGCAGTATTTT	CASSTLLAGGPDTQYF	TRBV28	TRBJ2-3	TRBD2	-
TGTGCCACCAGTGATTGGAAACAGGGGTTACAAGAGACCCAGTACTTC	CATSDWKQGLQETQYF	TRBV24-1	TRBJ2-5	TRBD1	once
TGTGCCAGCAATAGCAGGGCCGCCTACGAGCAGTACTTC	CASNSRAAYEQYF	TRBV2	TRBJ2-7	-	-
TGTGCCAGTAGTATCCAACTAGCTACGAATGAGCAGTTCTTC	CASSIQLATNEQFF	TRBV19	TRBJ2-1	-	once
TGCGCCAGCAGCTTGGATCGGGGGACGGATGAGCAGTACTTC	CASSLDRGTDEQYF	TRBV5-1	TRBJ2-7	-	-
TGTGCCAGCTCTCAGGACACCTTCTCTGGAAACACCATATATTTT	CASSQDTFSGNTIYF	TRBV18	TRBJ1-3	-	-
TGCGCCAGCAGCCGGGACAGGGACGAGCAGTACTTC	CASSRDRDEQYF	TRBV4-1	TRBJ2-7	TRBD1	-
TGTGCCAGCAGCCGCGGTCGGAACACTGAAGCTTTCTTT	CASSRGRNTEAFF	TRBV7-3	TRBJ1-1	-	-
TGTGCCAGCAGTTTATTATACACTGAAGCTTTCTTT	CASSLLYTEAFF	TRBV28	TRBJ1-1	-	-
TGTGCCAGCAGTGTTGGGACAGCGAATCAGCCCCAGCATTTT	CASSVGTANQPQHF	TRBV2	TRBJ1-5	TRBD1	-
TGTGCCAGCAGTTTCGTACCCACAGGGGGTATTAATGAAAAACTGTTTTTT	CASSFVPTGGINEKLFF	TRBV27	TRBJ1-4	TRBD1	-
TGTGCCAGCCGACAGGAACCGAGAAGCACAGATACGCAGTATTTT	CASRQEPRSTDTQYF	TRBV19	TRBJ2-3	-	-
TGTGCCAGCAGCCTAAGGCCGGCGGGTAATGAAAAACTGTTTTTT	CASSLRPAGNEKLFF	TRBV6-5	TRBJ1-4	-	-
TGCGCCAGCAGCTTGGGTACAGGGGGGAACACCGGGGAGCTGTTTTTT	CASSLGTGGNTGELFF	TRBV5-1	TRBJ2-2	TRBD1	-
TGTGCCAGCAGCCAGGGAAGGGGGACAAATTCACCCCTCCACTTT	CASSQGRGTNSPLHF	TRBV4-2	TRBJ1-6	-	-
TGCGCCAGCAGCCCCCGACAGGGGACTGAAGCTTTCTTT	CASSPRQGTEAFF	TRBV5-1	TRBJ1-1	TRBD1	-
TGTGCCTGGAGTGGAGGTGGCTACACCTTC	CAWSGGGYTF	TRBV30	TRBJ1-2	-	-
TGTGCCAGCAGCCTTGGGAGGGGAAGCAATCAGCCCCAGCATTTT	CASSLGRGSNQPQHF	TRBV3-1/TRBV3-2	TRBJ1-5	-	-
TGTGCCAGCAGTTACGGCGGGAGAAATGAGCAGTTCTTC	CASSYGGRNEQFF	TRBV27	TRBJ2-1	TRBD2	-
TGTGCCAGTAGTGACAGGGCCCGGACTAGCAGAATTTACAATGAGCAGTTCTTC	CASSDRARTSRIYNEQFF	TRBV19	TRBJ2-1	-	-
TGCGCCAGCAGCTCCCCGGGGGGGCTTGGAGAGACCCAGTACTTC	CASSSPGGLGETQYF	TRBV5-1	TRBJ2-5	TRBD2	-
TGTGCCACCAGTGATTTGCCCGGGACAGAGACAAATGAGCAGTTCTTC	CATSDLPGTETNEQFF	TRBV24-1	TRBJ2-1	TRBD1	-
TGTGCCAGCTCGCCAGAGGAGGGGCGCCGGGGCTACACCTTC	CASSPEEGRRGYTF	TRBV14	TRBJ1-2	-	-
TGTGCCAGCAGCTTGGGGGGCCTTAGCAATCAGCCCCAGCATTTT	CASSLGGLSNQPQHF	TRBV5-6	TRBJ1-5	-	-
TGTGCCAGCAGTTCCTACCCATCGGGACTCATTTACGAGCAGTACTTC	CASSSYPSGLIYEQYF	TRBV27	TRBJ2-7	-	-